This T cell receptor beta chain was recorded in a study of early T cells in non-severe SARS-CoV-2 infection. The wider study: Whole-blood bulk RNA, unsorted, was sequenced, and chains were unpaired.

The study's findings and limits: VDJdb matching favored anti-spike CD8 responses, missing private and CD4 specificities.

Molecules of cDNA were individually given unique molecular identifiers that were attached to them. TCRdb re-called the 5' RACE reads with MiXCR, one entry per CDR3 protein. Found here are 55,000 to 65,000 distinct CDR3 sequences, around 12% of them singletons; the top ten hold 4% to 5%. V dropped 6 bases and J dropped 9 bases, with 9 bases sitting between them. This CDR3 spans 11 amino acids. The germline V gene encodes CDR1 MDHEN and CDR2 SYDVKM. This clonotype showed up many times. Antigen: not known. Specimen: whole blood. This TCR was recovered from an adult who was a healthcare worker with PCR-confirmed SARS-CoV-2 infection or an uninfected control (not recorded which). V gene TRBV28 combines with J gene TRBJ2-1; D assignment may be TRBD1 or TRBD2 (5 bases each). CDR3: CASSPGAEQFF. Written as DNA, the CDR3 is TGTGCCAGCAGCCCCGGGGCTGAGCAGTTCTTC. Variable domain in full (rest from reference TRBV28 and TRBJ2-1): DVKVTQSSRYLVKRTGEKVFLECVQDMDHENMFWYRQDPGLGLRLIYFSYDVKMKEKGDIPEGYSVSREKKERFSLILESASTNQTSMYLCASSPGAEQFFGPGTRLTVL.